Reported below is one TCR beta chain. This entry belongs to a study of blood T cell repertoires in COVID-19. Study-level information: The study drew acute and convalescent COVID-19 samples from the United States, Italy and Spain. Sources were T cells, B-cell-depleted T cells, or PBMCs; the material itself was cDNA or gDNA.

Two consecutive negative NP/OP PCR tests, clearance, or resolved symptoms defined Cohort 3 recovery. CDR1 LGHDT and CDR2 YNNKEL come from the germline V gene (reference sequence). The CDR3 is 14 residues long. Trimming took off 2 bases at V and 10 bases at J, with 12 bases between the two ends. Generated by immunoSEQ multiplex PCR, the TCRdb table keeps only in-frame clones and is missing some. This sample yields approximately 240,000 clones, of which 80% to 95% are seen a single time; less than 2.5% belongs to the top ten. Input material: PBMCs or T cells enriched from blood (not recorded which). This clonotype was sampled from a young woman who had recovered from COVID-19. The chain has TRBV3-1 (or the pseudogene TRBV3-2) and TRBJ1-6; TRBD1 might be the D (6 bases). CDR3: CASSQRGGGSPLHF. The CDR3 bases are TGTGCCAGCAGCCAAAGGGGGGGCGGCTCACCCCTCCACTTT.